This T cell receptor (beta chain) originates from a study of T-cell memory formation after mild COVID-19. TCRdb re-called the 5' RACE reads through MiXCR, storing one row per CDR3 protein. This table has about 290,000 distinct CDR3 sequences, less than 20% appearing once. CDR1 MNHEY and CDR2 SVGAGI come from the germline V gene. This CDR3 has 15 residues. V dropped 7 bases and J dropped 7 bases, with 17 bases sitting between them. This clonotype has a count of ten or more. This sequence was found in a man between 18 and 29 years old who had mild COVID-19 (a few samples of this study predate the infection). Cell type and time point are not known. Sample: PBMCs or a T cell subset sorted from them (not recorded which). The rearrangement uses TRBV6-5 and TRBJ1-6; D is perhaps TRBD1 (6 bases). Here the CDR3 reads CASNHRGGRNSPLHF. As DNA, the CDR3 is TGTGCCAGCAACCATCGAGGGGGGAGGAATTCACCCCTCCACTTT.